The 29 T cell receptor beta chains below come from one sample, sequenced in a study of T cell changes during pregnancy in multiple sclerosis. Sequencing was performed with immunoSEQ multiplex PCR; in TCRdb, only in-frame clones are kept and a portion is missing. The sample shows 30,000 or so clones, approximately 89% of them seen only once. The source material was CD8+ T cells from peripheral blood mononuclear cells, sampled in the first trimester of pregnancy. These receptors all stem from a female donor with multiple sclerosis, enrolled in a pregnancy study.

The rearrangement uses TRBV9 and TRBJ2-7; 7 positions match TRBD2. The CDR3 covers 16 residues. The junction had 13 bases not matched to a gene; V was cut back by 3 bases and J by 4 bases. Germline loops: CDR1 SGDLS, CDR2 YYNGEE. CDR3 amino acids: CASSEGSSGSRYEQYF. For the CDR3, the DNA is TGTGCCAGCAGCGAGGGGAGTAGCGGGTCGAGATACGAGCAGTACTTC.

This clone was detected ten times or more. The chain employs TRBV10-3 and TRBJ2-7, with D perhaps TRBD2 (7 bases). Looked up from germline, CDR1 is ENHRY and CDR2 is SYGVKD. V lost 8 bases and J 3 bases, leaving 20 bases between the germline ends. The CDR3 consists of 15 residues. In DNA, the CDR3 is TGTGCCATCTCGAAGCGGGACAACGAATACTACGAGCAGTACTTC. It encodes CAISKRDNEYYEQYF.

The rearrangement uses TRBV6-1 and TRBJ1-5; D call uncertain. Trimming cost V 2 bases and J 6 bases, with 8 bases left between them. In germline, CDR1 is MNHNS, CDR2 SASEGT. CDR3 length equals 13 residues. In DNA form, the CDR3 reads TGTGCCAGCAGTGAACAAGTCGGTCAGCCCCAGCATTTT. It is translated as CASSEQVGQPQHF.

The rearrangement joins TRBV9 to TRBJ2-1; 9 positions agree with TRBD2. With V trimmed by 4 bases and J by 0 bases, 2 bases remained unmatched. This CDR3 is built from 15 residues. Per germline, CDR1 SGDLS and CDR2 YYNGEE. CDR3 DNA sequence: TGTGCCAGCAGCTTAGCGGGAGTCTCCTACAATGAGCAGTTCTTC. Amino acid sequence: CASSLAGVSYNEQFF.

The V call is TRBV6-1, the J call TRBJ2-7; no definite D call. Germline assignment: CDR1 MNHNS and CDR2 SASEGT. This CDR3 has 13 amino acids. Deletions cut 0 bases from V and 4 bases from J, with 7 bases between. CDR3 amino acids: CASSEARLYEQYF. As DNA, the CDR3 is TGTGCCAGCAGTGAAGCTCGGTTGTACGAGCAGTACTTC.

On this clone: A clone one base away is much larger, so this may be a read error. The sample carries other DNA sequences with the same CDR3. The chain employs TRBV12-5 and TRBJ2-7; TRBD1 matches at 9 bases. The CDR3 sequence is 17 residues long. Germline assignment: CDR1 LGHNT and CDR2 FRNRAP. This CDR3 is CASGLAIGQGIDNEQYF. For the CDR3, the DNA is TGTGCTAGTGGTTTGGCCATTGGACAGGGGATCGACAACGAGCAGTACTTT.

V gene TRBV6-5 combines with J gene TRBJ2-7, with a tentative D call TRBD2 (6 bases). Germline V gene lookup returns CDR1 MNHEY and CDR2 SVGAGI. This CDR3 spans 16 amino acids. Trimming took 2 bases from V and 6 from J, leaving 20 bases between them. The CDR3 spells CASSYRRTTPTSEQYF. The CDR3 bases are TGTGCCAGCAGTTACCGCCGGACTACCCCGACGTCCGAGCAGTACTTC.

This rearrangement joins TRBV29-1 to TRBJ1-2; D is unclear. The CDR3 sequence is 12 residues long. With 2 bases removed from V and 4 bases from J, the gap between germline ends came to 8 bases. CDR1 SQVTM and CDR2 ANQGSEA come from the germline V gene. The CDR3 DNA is TGCAGCGTTGAAATGACATCCTATGGCTACACCTTC. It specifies CSVEMTSYGYTF.

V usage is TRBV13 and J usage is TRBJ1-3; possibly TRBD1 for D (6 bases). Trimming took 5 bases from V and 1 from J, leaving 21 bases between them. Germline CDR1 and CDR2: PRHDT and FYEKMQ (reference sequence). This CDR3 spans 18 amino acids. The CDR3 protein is CASSPVASTGTSGNTIYF. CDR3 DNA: TGTGCCAGCAGCCCAGTTGCCTCGACAGGTACATCTGGAAACACCATATATTTT.

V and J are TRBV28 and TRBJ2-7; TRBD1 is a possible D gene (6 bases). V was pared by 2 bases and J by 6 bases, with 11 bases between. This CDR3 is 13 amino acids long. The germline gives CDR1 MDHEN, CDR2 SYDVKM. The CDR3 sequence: CASSLTGNGEQYF. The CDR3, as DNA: TGTGCCAGCAGTTTAACAGGGAACGGCGAGCAGTACTTC.

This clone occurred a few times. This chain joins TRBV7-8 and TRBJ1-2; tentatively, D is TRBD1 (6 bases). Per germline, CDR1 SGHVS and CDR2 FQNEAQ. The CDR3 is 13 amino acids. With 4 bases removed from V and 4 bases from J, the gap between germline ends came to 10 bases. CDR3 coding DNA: TGTGCCAGCAGCTCGACAGGACTCTATGGCTACACCTTC. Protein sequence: CASSSTGLYGYTF.

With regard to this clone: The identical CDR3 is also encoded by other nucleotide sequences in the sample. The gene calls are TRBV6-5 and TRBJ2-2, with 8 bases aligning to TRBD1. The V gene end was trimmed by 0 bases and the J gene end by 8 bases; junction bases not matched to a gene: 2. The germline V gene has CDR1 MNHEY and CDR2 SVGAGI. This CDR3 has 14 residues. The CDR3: CASSYSQGAGELFF. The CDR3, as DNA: TGTGCCAGCAGTTACTCCCAGGGGGCTGGGGAGCTGTTTTTT.

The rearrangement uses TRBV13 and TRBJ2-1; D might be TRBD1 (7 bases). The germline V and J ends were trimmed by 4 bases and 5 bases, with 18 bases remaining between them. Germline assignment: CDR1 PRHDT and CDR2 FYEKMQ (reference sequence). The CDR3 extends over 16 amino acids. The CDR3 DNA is TGTGCCAGCAGCTCCGGTAGGAGGGGGCTACACAATGAGCAGTTCTTC. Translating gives CASSSGRRGLHNEQFF.

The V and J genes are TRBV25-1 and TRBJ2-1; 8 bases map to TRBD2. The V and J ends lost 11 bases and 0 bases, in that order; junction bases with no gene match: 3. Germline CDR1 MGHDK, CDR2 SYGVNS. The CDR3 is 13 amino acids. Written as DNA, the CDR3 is TGTGCCTCTGGGACTAGCTCCTACAATGAGCAGTTCTTC. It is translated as CASGTSSYNEQFF.

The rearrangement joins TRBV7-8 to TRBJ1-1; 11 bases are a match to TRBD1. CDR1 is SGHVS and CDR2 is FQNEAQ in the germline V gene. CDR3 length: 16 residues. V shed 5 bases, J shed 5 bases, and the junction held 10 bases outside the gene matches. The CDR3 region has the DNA TGTGCCAGCAGCCCAGGACAGGGGGCCCACGGGACTGAAGCTTTCTTT. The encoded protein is CASSPGQGAHGTEAFF.

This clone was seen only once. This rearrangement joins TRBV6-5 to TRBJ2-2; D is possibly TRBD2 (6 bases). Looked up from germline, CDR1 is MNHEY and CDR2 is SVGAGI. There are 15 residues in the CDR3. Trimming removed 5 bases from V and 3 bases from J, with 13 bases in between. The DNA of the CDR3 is TGTGCCAGCAGTCAGACTAGTAGGGACACCGGGGAGCTGTTTTTT. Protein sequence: CASSQTSRDTGELFF.

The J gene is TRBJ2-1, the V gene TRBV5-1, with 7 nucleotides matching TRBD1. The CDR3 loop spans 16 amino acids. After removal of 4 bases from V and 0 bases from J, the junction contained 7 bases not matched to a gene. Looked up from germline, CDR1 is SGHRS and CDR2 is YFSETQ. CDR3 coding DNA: TGCGCCAGCAGCGGTTGGACAGGACGCTCCTACAATGAGCAGTTCTTC. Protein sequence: CASSGWTGRSYNEQFF.

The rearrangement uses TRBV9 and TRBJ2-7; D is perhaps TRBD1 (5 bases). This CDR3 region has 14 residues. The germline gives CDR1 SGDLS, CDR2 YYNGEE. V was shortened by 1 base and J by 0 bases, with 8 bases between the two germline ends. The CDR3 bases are TGTGCCAGCAGCGTACACAGGACCTCCTACGAGCAGTACTTC. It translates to CASSVHRTSYEQYF.

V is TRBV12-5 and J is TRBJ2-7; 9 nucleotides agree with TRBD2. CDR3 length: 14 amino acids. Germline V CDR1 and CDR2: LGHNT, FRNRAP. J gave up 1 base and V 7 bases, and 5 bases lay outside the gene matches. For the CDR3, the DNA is TGTGCTAGTGCCGCTAGCGGGATTTCCTACGAGCAGTACTTC. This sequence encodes CASAASGISYEQYF. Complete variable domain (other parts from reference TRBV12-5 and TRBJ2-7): DARVTQTPRHKVTEMGQEVTMRCQPILGHNTVFWYRQTMMQGLELLAYFRNRAPLDDSGMPKDRFSAEMPDATLATLKIQPSEPRDSAVYFCASAASGISYEQYFGPGTRLTVT.

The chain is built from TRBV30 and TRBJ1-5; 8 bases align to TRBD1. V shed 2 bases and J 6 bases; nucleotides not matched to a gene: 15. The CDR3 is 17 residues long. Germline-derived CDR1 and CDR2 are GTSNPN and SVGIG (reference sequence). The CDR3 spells CAWSNKQGVPSSQPQHF. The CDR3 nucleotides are TGTGCCTGGAGTAATAAACAGGGGGTCCCTTCAAGTCAGCCCCAGCATTTT.

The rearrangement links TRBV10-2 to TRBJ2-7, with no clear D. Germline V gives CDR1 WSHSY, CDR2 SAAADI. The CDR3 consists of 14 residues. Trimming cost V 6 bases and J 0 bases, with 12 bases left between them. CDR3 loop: CASSPDLVSYEQYF. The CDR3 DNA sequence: TGCGCCAGCAGCCCCGACTTGGTCTCCTACGAGCAGTACTTC.

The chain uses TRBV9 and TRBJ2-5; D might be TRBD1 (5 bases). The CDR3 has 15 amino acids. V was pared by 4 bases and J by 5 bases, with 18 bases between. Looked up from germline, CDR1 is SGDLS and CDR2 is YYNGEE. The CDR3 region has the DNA TGTGCCAGCAGCACCCACTCTCAGGGTATGGAGACCCAGTACTTC. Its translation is CASSTHSQGMETQYF.

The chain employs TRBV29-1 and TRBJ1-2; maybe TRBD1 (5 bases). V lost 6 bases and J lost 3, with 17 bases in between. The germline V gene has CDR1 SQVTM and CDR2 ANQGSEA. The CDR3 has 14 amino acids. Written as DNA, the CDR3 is TGCAGCGTCGATACCACAGACAGCGACTATGGCTACACCTTC. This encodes CSVDTTDSDYGYTF.

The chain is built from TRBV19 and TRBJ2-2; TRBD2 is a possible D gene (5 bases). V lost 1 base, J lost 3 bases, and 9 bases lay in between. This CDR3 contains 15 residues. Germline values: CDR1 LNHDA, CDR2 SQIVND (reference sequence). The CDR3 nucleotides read TGTGCCAGTAGTATAGGGGGAGAGTACACCGGGGAGCTGTTTTTT. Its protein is CASSIGGEYTGELFF.

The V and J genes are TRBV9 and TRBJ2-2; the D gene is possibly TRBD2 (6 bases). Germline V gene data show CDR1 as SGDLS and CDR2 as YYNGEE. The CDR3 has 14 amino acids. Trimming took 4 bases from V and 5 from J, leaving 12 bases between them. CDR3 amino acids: CASSPSRGTGELFF. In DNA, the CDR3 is TGTGCCAGCAGCCCATCCCGGGGGACCGGGGAGCTGTTTTTT.

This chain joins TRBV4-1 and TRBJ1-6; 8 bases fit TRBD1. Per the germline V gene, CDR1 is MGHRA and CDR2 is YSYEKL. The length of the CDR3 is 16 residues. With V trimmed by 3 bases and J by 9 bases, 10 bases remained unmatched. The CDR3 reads CASSQDGQGWGSPLHF. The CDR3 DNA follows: TGCGCCAGCAGCCAGGATGGACAGGGCTGGGGTTCACCCCTCCACTTT.

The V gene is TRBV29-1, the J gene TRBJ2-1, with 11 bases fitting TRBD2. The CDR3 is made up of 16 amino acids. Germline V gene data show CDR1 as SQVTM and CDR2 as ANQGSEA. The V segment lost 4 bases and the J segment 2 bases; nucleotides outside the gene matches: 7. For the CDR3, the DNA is TGCAGCGTTGTCACTAGCGGGAGTCTCACCTACAATGAGCAGTTCTTC. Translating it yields CSVVTSGSLTYNEQFF.

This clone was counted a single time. The CDR3 protein is CASSGGLTDRSYNEQFF. As DNA, the CDR3 is TGTGCCAGCAGTGGAGGGTTGACGGATCGATCCTACAATGAGCAGTTCTTC. The chain recombines TRBV6-1 with TRBJ2-1, with D possibly matching TRBD2 (5 bases). The CDR3 sequence is 17 residues long. V gave up 4 bases and J gave up 1 base, with 17 bases separating them. Germline V gene sequence: CDR1 MNHNS, CDR2 SASEGT.

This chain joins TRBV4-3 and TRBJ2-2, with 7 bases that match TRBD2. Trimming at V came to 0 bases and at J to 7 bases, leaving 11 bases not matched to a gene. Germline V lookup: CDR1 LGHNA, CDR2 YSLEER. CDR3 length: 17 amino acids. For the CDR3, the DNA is TGCGCCAGCAGCCAAGATGGGTCCGTCGGCGGGGGCGGGGAGCTGTTTTTT. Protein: CASSQDGSVGGGGELFF.